This TCR beta chain is from a study of blood T cell repertoires in COVID-19. Study background: Spain, Italy and the United States supplied samples that represented acute and convalescent COVID-19. T cells, B-cell-depleted T cells, or PBMCs provided the cDNA or gDNA that served as material.

Seattle's cohort entered during active infection and was followed longitudinally. In the authors' workflow: Using reference gene primer amplification, nucleated cell counts were estimated. Using immunoSEQ multiplex PCR, the repertoire was profiled, and TCRdb retains in-frame clones only, with some absent. V, J and clone size were drawn from that table, and D and trimming were deduced from the DNA. The sample carries roughly 190,000 clones, around 94% recorded once. With 5 bases clipped from V and 4 bases from J, the junction kept 9 bases outside the gene matches. The CDR3 is 16 amino acids. Germline loops: CDR1 KGHSH, CDR2 LQKENI.

This receptor was taken from a man aged 25-45 years with COVID-19, enrolled during active disease. Source material: peripheral blood. The J gene is TRBJ2-2, the V gene TRBV18; 8 bases line up with TRBD1. Here the CDR3 DNA reads TGTGCCAGCTCAGATGACAGGGGAGGAGGCACCGGGGAGCTGTTTTTT. Amino acids: CASSDDRGGGTGELFF.